This record covers a single TCR beta chain. What it binds is unknown. The data were obtained in a study of T cell responses to AZD1222 COVID-19 vaccine. Study observations and caveats: Reports say nearly half of spike-specific TCRs go after unmutated variant regions. Clonal diversity was possibly underestimated, and the donors were mostly white British, with more females.

Germline loops: CDR1 GTSNPN, CDR2 SVGIG (reference sequence). Trimming removed 4 bases from V and 3 bases from J; junction bases left unmatched: 12. The CDR3 has 16 amino acids. Produced via immunoSEQ multiplex PCR; TCRdb's table is partial and in-frame only. Of 95,000 to 100,000 clones in the sample, 87% are singletons; the top ten hold about 17%. The TCR originated in an adult in good health. Here the sequenced sample was peripheral blood, taken on day 0 of AZD1222 vaccination. The rearrangement joins TRBV30 to TRBJ2-1; 7 nucleotides align to TRBD2. The CDR3 DNA reads as TGTGCCTGGATCGGCCTCGGGGGGAGTTACTACAATGAGCAGTTCTTC. Translating it yields CAWIGLGGSYYNEQFF.